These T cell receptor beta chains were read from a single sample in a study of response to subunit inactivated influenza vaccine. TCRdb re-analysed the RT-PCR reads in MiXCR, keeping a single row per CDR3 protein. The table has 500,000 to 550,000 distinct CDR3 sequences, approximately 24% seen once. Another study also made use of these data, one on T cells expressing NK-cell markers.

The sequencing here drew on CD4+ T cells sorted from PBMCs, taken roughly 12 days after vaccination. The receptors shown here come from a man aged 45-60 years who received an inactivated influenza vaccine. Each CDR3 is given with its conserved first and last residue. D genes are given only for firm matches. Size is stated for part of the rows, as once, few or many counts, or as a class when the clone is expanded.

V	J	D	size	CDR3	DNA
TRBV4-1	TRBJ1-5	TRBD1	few	CASSQEARGRNQPQHF	TGCGCCAGCAGCCAAGAAGCCAGGGGGCGGAATCAGCCCCAGCATTTT
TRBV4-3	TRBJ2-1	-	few	CASSYRLNNEQFF	TGCGCCAGCAGCTATAGACTTAACAATGAGCAGTTCTTC
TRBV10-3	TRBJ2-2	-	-	CAISSPNTGELFF	TGTGCCATCAGTTCCCCGAACACCGGGGAGCTGTTTTTT
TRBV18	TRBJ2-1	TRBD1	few	CASSPIVSGQGSGEQFF	TGTGCCAGCTCACCAATAGTATCGGGACAGGGAAGTGGTGAGCAGTTCTTC
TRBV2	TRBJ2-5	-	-	CASSADREGETQYF	TGTGCCAGCAGTGCGGACAGGGAGGGTGAGACCCAGTACTTC
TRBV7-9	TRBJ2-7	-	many	CASSFLGPEQYF	TGTGCCAGCAGCTTTTTGGGGCCCGAGCAGTACTTC
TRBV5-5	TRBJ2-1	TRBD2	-	CASSLQAGGVNEQFF	TGTGCCAGCAGCTTGCAAGCGGGGGGGGTCAATGAGCAGTTCTTC
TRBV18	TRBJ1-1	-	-	CASSLTMGVNTEAFF	TGTGCCAGCTCACTCACCATGGGGGTGAACACTGAAGCTTTCTTT
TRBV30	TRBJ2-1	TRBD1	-	CAWSRDRGFRIRYNEQFF	TGTGCCTGGAGCCGGGACAGGGGCTTTCGAATTCGGTACAATGAGCAGTTCTTC
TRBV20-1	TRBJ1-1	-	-	CSARDFPEAFF	TGCAGTGCTAGAGATTTCCCTGAAGCTTTCTTT
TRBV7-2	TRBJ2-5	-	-	CASSFGTSPEVETQYF	TGTGCCAGCAGCTTCGGTACTAGCCCGGAGGTAGAGACCCAGTACTTC
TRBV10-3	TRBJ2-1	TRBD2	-	CATLEGGISYNEQFF	TGTGCCACCCTGGAGGGAGGGATATCCTACAATGAGCAGTTCTTC
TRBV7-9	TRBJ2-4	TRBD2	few	CASSLAGGDIQYF	TGTGCCAGCAGCTTAGCGGGAGGGGACATTCAGTACTTC
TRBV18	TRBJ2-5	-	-	CASSPGTRDILQETQYF	TGTGCCAGCTCACCAGGAACCCGGGACATACTTCAAGAGACCCAGTACTTC
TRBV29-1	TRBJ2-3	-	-	CSVARTAGNTDTQYF	TGCAGCGTTGCCCGGACGGCGGGAAACACAGATACGCAGTATTTT
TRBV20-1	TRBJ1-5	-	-	CSATWERQPQHF	TGCAGTGCTACCTGGGAGAGGCAGCCCCAGCATTTT
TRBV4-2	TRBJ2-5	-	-	CASSQEKLQETQYF	TGTGCCAGCAGCCAAGAGAAGTTACAAGAGACCCAGTACTTC
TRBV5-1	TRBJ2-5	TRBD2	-	CASSPGRGEETQYF	TGCGCCAGCAGCCCGGGACGGGGGGAAGAGACCCAGTACTTC
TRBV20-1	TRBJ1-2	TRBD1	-	CSARMAGGADYGYTF	TGCAGTGCTAGGATGGCAGGGGGCGCTGACTATGGCTACACCTTC
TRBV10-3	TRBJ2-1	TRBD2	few	CAISEGTSGSEYNEQFF	TGTGCCATCAGTGAGGGGACTAGCGGGAGTGAATACAATGAGCAGTTCTTC
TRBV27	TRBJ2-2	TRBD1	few	CASSGLGQGARRPGELFF	TGTGCCAGCAGTGGCCTGGGACAGGGGGCGAGACGTCCCGGGGAGCTGTTTTTT
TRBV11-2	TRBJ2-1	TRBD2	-	CASSLYLFLTSGAYNEQFF	TGTGCCAGCAGCTTATATTTGTTCTTGACTAGCGGGGCCTACAATGAGCAGTTCTTC
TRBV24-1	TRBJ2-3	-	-	CATSDPALKGGADTQYF	TGTGCCACCAGTGACCCTGCCCTAAAGGGGGGCGCGGATACGCAGTATTTT
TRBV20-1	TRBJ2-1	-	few	CSARPGQNNEQFF	TGCAGTGCTAGACCCGGACAGAACAATGAGCAGTTCTTC
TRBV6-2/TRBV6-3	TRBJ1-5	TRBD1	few	CASNSDRGFRNQPQHF	TGTGCCAGCAATTCGGACAGGGGGTTTCGCAATCAGCCCCAGCATTTT
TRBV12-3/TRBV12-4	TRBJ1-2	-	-	CASSPRQGRYGYTF	TGTGCCAGCAGTCCTCGGCAGGGCCGGTATGGCTACACCTTC
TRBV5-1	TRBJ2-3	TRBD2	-	CASSSTGGTSPDTQYF	TGCGCCAGCAGCTCGACGGGGGGGACCAGCCCAGATACGCAGTATTTT
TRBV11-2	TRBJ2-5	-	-	CASSLSIRGETQYF	TGTGCCAGCAGCTTAAGTATCAGGGGAGAGACCCAGTACTTC
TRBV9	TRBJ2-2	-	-	CASSWGSGNTGELFF	TGTGCCAGCAGCTGGGGGTCCGGGAACACCGGGGAGCTGTTTTTT
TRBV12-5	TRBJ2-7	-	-	CASEGHRAYEQYF	TGTGCTAGTGAAGGTCACAGAGCCTACGAGCAGTACTTC
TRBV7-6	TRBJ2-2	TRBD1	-	CASSLYRGWELFF	TGTGCCAGCAGCCTATACAGGGGTTGGGAGCTGTTTTTT
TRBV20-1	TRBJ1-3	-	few	CSARDTGGNTIYF	TGCAGTGCTAGAGACACGGGTGGAAACACCATATATTTT
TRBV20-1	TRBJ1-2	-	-	CSATETGRYGYTF	TGCAGTGCTACTGAGACGGGCCGGTATGGCTACACCTTC
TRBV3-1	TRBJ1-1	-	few	CASSRGKGEAFF	TGTGCCAGCAGTCGGGGAAAGGGTGAAGCTTTCTTT
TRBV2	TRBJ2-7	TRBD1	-	CASSGQGWNEQYF	TGTGCCAGCAGCGGACAGGGTTGGAACGAGCAGTACTTC
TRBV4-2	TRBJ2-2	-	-	CATLAGGGRRGAVFF	-
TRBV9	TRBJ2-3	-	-	CASSVSPDDTQYF	TGTGCCAGCAGCGTAAGTCCCGACGATACGCAGTATTTT
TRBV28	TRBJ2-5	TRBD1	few	CASSFPDRGATQYF	TGTGCCAGCAGTTTCCCAGACAGGGGCGCGACCCAGTACTTC
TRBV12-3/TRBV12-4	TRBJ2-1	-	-	CASSSGGNSYNEQFF	TGTGCCAGCAGTTCCGGGGGCAACTCCTACAATGAGCAGTTCTTC
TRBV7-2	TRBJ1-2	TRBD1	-	CASSPRTGENYGYTF	TGTGCCAGCAGCCCCCGGACAGGGGAAAACTATGGCTACACCTTC
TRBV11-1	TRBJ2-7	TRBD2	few	CASSLTSGRASNDYEQYF	TGTGCCAGCAGCCTGACTAGCGGGAGGGCCTCGAACGACTACGAGCAGTACTTC
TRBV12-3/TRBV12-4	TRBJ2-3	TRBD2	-	CASSFVGTSGSTDTQYF	TGTGCCAGCAGTTTCGTCGGGACTAGCGGGAGCACAGATACGCAGTATTTT
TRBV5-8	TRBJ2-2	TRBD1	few	CASSLLYRGTDTGELFF	TGTGCCAGCAGCTTGTTGTACAGGGGGACCGACACCGGGGAGCTGTTTTTT